The 9 T cell receptor beta chains in this list originate from one sample, sequenced in a study of T cells in Graves' hyperthyroidism and ophthalmopathy. TCR beta CDR3 sequences were amplified from RNA transcripts. Primed by the HTBI set, a first-round RT-PCR was run on the TCR CDR3. TCRdb analysed the multiplex PCR reads with MiXCR anew, one entry per CDR3 protein. The sample has over 200,000 distinct CDR3 sequences, roughly 15% seen once. What was sequenced was blood. The receptors here all came from a middle-aged woman with Graves' hyperthyroidism that later progressed to Graves' ophthalmopathy.

The chain is built from TRBV6-1 and TRBJ1-4; D possibly corresponds to TRBD1 (5 bases). CDR3 size: 13 residues. Trimming took off 4 bases at V and 5 bases at J, with 8 bases between the two ends. Per germline, CDR1 MNHNS and CDR2 SASEGT. CDR3 nucleotides: TGTGCCAGCAGTGCCAGGGAAAATGAAAAACTGTTTTTT. Protein: CASSARENEKLFF.

The chain employs TRBV18 and TRBJ2-3; TRBD2 is a possible D gene (7 bases). V lost 3 bases to trimming and J lost 1 base, with 14 bases between them. The CDR3 spans 16 residues. CDR1 KGHSH and CDR2 LQKENI come from the germline V gene. Written as DNA, the CDR3 is TGTGCCAGCTCACCGATTTTGGGGGGGCGCACAGATACGCAGTATTTT. This sequence encodes CASSPILGGRTDTQYF.

At least ten counts were recorded for this clonotype. The gene calls are TRBV27 and TRBJ2-3; 9 positions agree with TRBD2. V was pared by 4 bases and J by 10 bases, with 6 bases of the junction left unmatched. CDR1 and CDR2 (germline): MNHEY, SMNVEV (reference sequence). CDR3 length: 13 amino acids. CDR3 residues: CASSYGTSLPQYF. The DNA for the CDR3 is TGTGCCAGCAGTTACGGGACTAGCTTACCGCAGTATTTT.

This clonotype appeared many times. This chain joins TRBV18 and TRBJ2-3; D is unclear. This CDR3 is built from 13 residues. The germline V gene has CDR1 KGHSH and CDR2 LQKENI. V gave up 3 bases and J gave up 3 bases, with 7 bases separating them. The CDR3 region has the DNA TGTGCCAGCTCACCGACGGAAACAGATACGCAGTATTTT. Its protein product is CASSPTETDTQYF. Looking up the rest from reference TRBV18 and TRBJ2-3 gives the full variable domain: NAGVMQNPRHLVRRRGQEARLRCSPMKGHSHVYWYRQLPEEGLKFMVYLQKENIIDESGMPKERFSAEFPKEGPSILRIQQVVRGDSAAYFCASSPTETDTQYFGPGTRLTVL.

This clonotype was counted ten times or more. The chain recombines TRBV7-8 with TRBJ1-1; 8 positions match TRBD1. This CDR3 comprises 16 residues. The germline CDR1 and CDR2 sequences are SGHVS and FQNEAQ. Trimming removed 5 bases from V and 4 bases from J; junction bases left unmatched: 12. The CDR3 loop reads CASSAPQGRGLTEAFF. The CDR3 DNA reads as TGTGCCAGCAGCGCTCCCCAAGGCAGGGGGCTCACTGAAGCTTTCTTT.

At least ten counts were recorded for this clonotype. The rearrangement links TRBV11-2 to TRBJ1-1; D is perhaps TRBD1 (6 bases). V dropped 2 bases and J dropped 1 base, with 14 bases sitting between them. The CDR3 is 16 residues long. CDR1 is SGHAT and CDR2 is FQNNGV in the germline V gene. The CDR3 DNA reads TGTGCCAGCAGCTTAAGGGGGGACATCCGGAACACTGAAGCTTTCTTT. Translated, it gives CASSLRGDIRNTEAFF.

The rearrangement joins TRBV30 to TRBJ1-1, with D hard to call. Trimming removed 4 bases at V and 14 bases at J, with 23 bases between. CDR1 is GTSNPN, CDR2 SVGIG, per germline (reference sequence). The CDR3 has 13 amino acids. The CDR3 nucleotides read TGTGCCTGGATTTTGCTATCTCCGGCCCAGATCTTCTTT. Its translation: CAWILLSPAQIFF.

In this sample, this clonotype turned up many times. The rearrangement links TRBV2 to TRBJ1-3; unclear D gene. The CDR3 is made up of 15 amino acids. The V gene's germline CDR1 is SNHLY and CDR2 FYNNEI. V lost 6 bases to trimming and J lost 0 bases, with 12 bases between them. The CDR3 spells CASRSGRYSGNTIYF. The CDR3 DNA follows: TGTGCCAGCAGGTCCGGACGGTACTCTGGAAACACCATATATTTT.

This clonotype was seen more than once but under ten times. The V gene is TRBV15, the J gene TRBJ2-3, with TRBD2 identical over 9 bases. Trimming at V came to 5 bases and at J to 4 bases, leaving 1 base not matched to a gene. Germline CDR1 reads LNHNV; CDR2 reads YYDKDF (reference sequence). The CDR3 is made up of 13 amino acids. CDR3 coding DNA: TGTGCCACCAGCGCGGGAGGGCCAGATACGCAGTATTTT. Its protein is CATSAGGPDTQYF.